Listed here are 23 T cell receptor beta chains from one sample, sequenced in a study of blood T cell repertoires in COVID-19. TCRdb's table, derived via immunoSEQ multiplex PCR, lists solely in-frame clones and lacks some. The table includes over 300,000 clones, about 85% detected once. Source material: PBMCs or T cells enriched from blood (not recorded which). These receptors were taken from a woman younger than 45 who had recovered from COVID-19.

The genes are TRBV6-5 and TRBJ2-2; TRBD2 agrees at 9 bases. This CDR3 is 14 amino acids long. CDR1 is MNHEY, CDR2 SVGAGI, per germline. J gave up 2 bases and V 7 bases, and 2 bases lay outside the gene matches. The CDR3 is CASKTSGNTGELFF. The CDR3 DNA is TGTGCCAGCAAGACTAGCGGTAACACCGGGGAGCTGTTTTTT.

This clone was counted a few times. The V call is TRBV7-9, the J call TRBJ1-2, with D possibly being TRBD1 (6 bases). Germline lookup yields CDR1 SEHNR and CDR2 FQNEAQ (reference sequence). V lost 2 bases and J lost 6, with 16 bases in between. The CDR3 has 15 amino acids. The CDR3, as DNA: TGTGCCAGCAGCTTAAAGCGCGGGGGGGCGGATGGCTACACCTTC. Residues: CASSLKRGGADGYTF. Based on the CDR3 plus reference TRBV7-9 and TRBJ1-2, the full variable domain is DTGVSQNPRHKITKRGQNVTFRCDPISEHNRLYWYRQTLGQGPEFLTYFQNEAQLEKSRLLSDRFSAERPKGSFSTLEIQRTEQGDSAMYLCASSLKRGGADGYTFGSGTRLTVV.

In this sample, this clone turned up once. The chain recombines TRBV7-9 with TRBJ2-2; 8 nucleotides align to TRBD2. This CDR3 contains 15 residues. J was trimmed by 3 bases and V by 6 bases; bases with no gene match: 6. Germline CDR1 is SEHNR and CDR2 is FQNEAQ (reference sequence). The CDR3 loop is CASSARGGYTGELFF. DNA of the CDR3: TGTGCCAGCAGTGCACGGGGGGGTTACACCGGGGAGCTGTTTTTT. The whole variable domain, remainder taken from reference TRBV7-9 and TRBJ2-2, is DTGVSQNPRHKITKRGQNVTFRCDPISEHNRLYWYRQTLGQGPEFLTYFQNEAQLEKSRLLSDRFSAERPKGSFSTLEIQRTEQGDSAMYLCASSARGGYTGELFFGEGSRLTVL.

The chain recombines TRBV11-2 with TRBJ1-5; D not resolved. CDR3 length: 13 amino acids. Trimming took 1 base from V and 4 from J, leaving 5 bases between them. Germline V gene lookup returns CDR1 SGHAT and CDR2 FQNNGV. CDR3 amino acids: CASSLGRNQPQHF. The CDR3 DNA is TGTGCCAGCAGCTTAGGCCGGAATCAGCCCCAGCATTTT.

The chain carries TRBV29-1 and TRBJ2-1; a weak D match, TRBD1 (6 bases). The CDR3 extends over 14 amino acids. Germline CDR1 is SQVTM and CDR2 is ANQGSEA. V gave up 6 bases and J gave up 4 bases, with 16 bases separating them. The CDR3 loop is CSVKGRDTYNEQFF. The CDR3 nucleotides are TGCAGCGTCAAGGGTAGGGACACATACAATGAGCAGTTCTTC.

This clone was found a few times. The gene calls are TRBV19 and TRBJ1-6, with unresolved D. The V end lost 7 bases, the J end lost 6 bases, and 4 bases lay between the germline ends. The CDR3 has 11 amino acids. Germline V lookup: CDR1 LNHDA, CDR2 SQIVND (reference sequence). This CDR3 is CASTLNSPLHF. The CDR3 DNA sequence: TGTGCCAGTACACTTAATTCACCCCTCCACTTT.

The chain employs TRBV5-1 and TRBJ2-7; D may be TRBD2 (6 bases). CDR1 SGHRS and CDR2 YFSETQ come from the germline V gene. Trimming pared 3 bases from V and 1 base from J, leaving 14 bases between. The length of the CDR3 is 15 residues. The CDR3 sequence is CASSSRSGTSYEQYF. CDR3 in DNA: TGCGCCAGCAGCTCGAGGTCAGGGACTTCCTACGAGCAGTACTTC.

This clone was recorded only once. This chain uses TRBV20-1 with TRBJ1-1; a possible D gene is TRBD1 (5 bases). The V and J ends lost 3 bases and 5 bases respectively, with 19 bases between them. This CDR3 has 15 residues. Germline V lookup: CDR1 DFQATT, CDR2 SNEGSKA (reference sequence). The CDR3 loop is CSASNRGGSGTEAFF. In nucleotides, the CDR3 is TGCAGTGCTAGTAACCGTGGGGGGAGTGGTACTGAAGCTTTCTTT.

The chain recombines TRBV7-2 with TRBJ1-4, with a weak D call TRBD1 (6 bases). CDR1 and CDR2 (germline): SGHTA, FQGNSA. The length of the CDR3 is 17 residues. Trimming shortened V by 7 bases and J by 3 bases, and 21 bases separated the two germline ends. The DNA of the CDR3 is TGTGCCAGCAAACAGGGTGGGGGGGCCGTGCCTAATGAAAAACTGTTTTTT. Its translation is CASKQGGGAVPNEKLFF. The variable domain in full, with the rest retrieved from reference TRBV7-2 and TRBJ1-4, is GAGVSQSPSNKVTEKGKDVELRCDPISGHTALYWYRQSLGQGLEFLIYFQGNSAPDKSGLPSDRFSAERTGGSVSTLTIQRTQQEDSAVYLCASKQGGGAVPNEKLFFGSGTQLSVL.

This clone was recorded a few times. The rearrangement uses TRBV29-1 and TRBJ1-1; D gene ambiguous. The germline V gene has CDR1 SQVTM and CDR2 ANQGSEA. This CDR3 has 14 residues. V was cut by 6 bases and J by 0 bases, with 14 bases left in between. The CDR3 sequence: CSVGIRTLNTEAFF. The DNA of the CDR3 is TGCAGCGTCGGGATCCGGACCCTGAACACTGAAGCTTTCTTT.

This rearrangement joins TRBV7-2 to TRBJ1-5; D gene ambiguous. Per the germline V gene, CDR1 is SGHTA and CDR2 is FQGNSA. Trimming stripped 2 bases from V and 4 bases from J, with 15 bases between. The CDR3 consists of 16 residues. CDR3 in amino acids: CASSLLPGVRNQPQHF. The CDR3 bases are TGTGCCAGCAGCTTACTGCCGGGTGTGCGGAATCAGCCCCAGCATTTT. The whole variable domain, remainder taken from reference TRBV7-2 and TRBJ1-5, is GAGVSQSPSNKVTEKGKDVELRCDPISGHTALYWYRQSLGQGLEFLIYFQGNSAPDKSGLPSDRFSAERTGGSVSTLTIQRTQQEDSAVYLCASSLLPGVRNQPQHFGDGTRLSIL.

The chain recombines TRBV28 with TRBJ1-2; D is unclear. Germline CDR1 reads MDHEN; CDR2 reads SYDVKM. Trimming removed 5 bases at V and 8 bases at J, with 21 bases between. The CDR3 extends over 15 amino acids. CDR3 residues: CASSPRGIGAWGYTF. Here the CDR3 DNA reads TGTGCCAGCAGTCCACGGGGTATCGGAGCTTGGGGCTACACCTTC.

CDR3 in amino acids: CASSLDTDSGNTIYF. Here the CDR3 DNA reads TGTGCCAGCAGCTTAGATACAGACTCTGGAAACACCATATATTTT. The rearrangement uses TRBV13 and TRBJ1-3; D gene uncertain. Trimming cost V 1 base and J 0 bases, with 7 bases left between them. This CDR3 is built from 15 residues. Germline-derived CDR1 and CDR2 are PRHDT and FYEKMQ (reference sequence).

The chain couples TRBV18 to TRBJ1-1; D remains unclear. Trimming took 3 bases from V and 1 from J, leaving 9 bases between them. The CDR3 has 14 amino acids. In germline, CDR1 is KGHSH, CDR2 LQKENI. The CDR3 protein is CASSPAQSNTEAFF. The CDR3 DNA follows: TGTGCCAGCTCACCCGCCCAGTCGAACACTGAAGCTTTCTTT.

This chain connects TRBV19 to TRBJ2-2, with D unclear. The germline CDR1 and CDR2 sequences are LNHDA and SQIVND (reference sequence). V gave up 4 bases and J gave up 0 bases, with 3 bases separating them. This CDR3 is built from 13 residues. The CDR3: CASSTANTGELFF. The CDR3 DNA sequence: TGTGCCAGTAGTACCGCGAACACCGGGGAGCTGTTTTTT. Full variable domain (remainder filled in from reference TRBV19 and TRBJ2-2): DGGITQSPKYLFRKEGQNVTLSCEQNLNHDAMYWYRQDPGQGLRLIYYSQIVNDFQKGDIAEGYSVSREKKESFPLTVTSAQKNPTAFYLCASSTANTGELFFGEGSRLTVL.

The rearrangement joins TRBV18 to TRBJ1-5; 7 bases fit TRBD1. The CDR3 extends over 15 amino acids. Germline CDR1 and CDR2: KGHSH and LQKENI. The ends lost 4 bases at V and 3 bases at J; junction bases unmatched: 6. The CDR3 nucleotides are TGTGCCAGCTCACTTCACAGGGGAAACAATCAGCCCCAGCATTTT. As protein: CASSLHRGNNQPQHF. The whole variable domain, filled in from reference TRBV18 and TRBJ1-5, reads NAGVMQNPRHLVRRRGQEARLRCSPMKGHSHVYWYRQLPEEGLKFMVYLQKENIIDESGMPKERFSAEFPKEGPSILRIQQVVRGDSAAYFCASSLHRGNNQPQHFGDGTRLSIL.

The chain uses TRBV19 and TRBJ1-3; 8 bases fit TRBD1. J was trimmed by 0 bases and V by 7 bases; bases with no gene match: 8. CDR1 LNHDA and CDR2 SQIVND come from the germline V gene (reference sequence). The CDR3 runs 16 residues. The DNA of the CDR3 is TGTGCCAGTACCTGGGACAGGCTCAACTCTGGAAACACCATATATTTT. This encodes CASTWDRLNSGNTIYF.

The chain has TRBV6-5 and TRBJ2-3; the D is unclear. Trimming cost V 7 bases and J 2 bases, with 13 bases left between them. Looked up from germline, CDR1 is MNHEY and CDR2 is SVGAGI. The CDR3 runs to 14 residues. CDR3 DNA: TGTGCCAGCACCCGCGCGCGGAACACAGATACGCAGTATTTT. Translated: CASTRARNTDTQYF.

The rearrangement uses TRBV18 and TRBJ1-1; 12 nucleotides match TRBD1. The CDR3 contains 14 residues. V gave up 3 bases and J gave up 10 bases; unmatched junction bases: 6. The germline gives CDR1 KGHSH, CDR2 LQKENI. The CDR3 sequence is CASSPSGQGARAFF. The CDR3 DNA sequence: TGTGCCAGCTCACCTTCGGGACAGGGGGCAAGAGCTTTCTTT.

The chain employs TRBV19 and TRBJ2-7, with 12 bases aligning to TRBD2. The length of the CDR3 is 14 residues. The germline gives CDR1 LNHDA, CDR2 SQIVND (reference sequence). After removal of 8 bases from V and 3 bases from J, the junction contained 5 bases not matched to a gene. Written as DNA, the CDR3 is TGTGCCAGTTCACGGACTAGCGGGGTCTACGAGCAGTACTTC. Its translation: CASSRTSGVYEQYF.

The chain recombines TRBV27 with TRBJ1-6; 8 bases agree with TRBD1. This CDR3 has 15 residues. The germline V gene has CDR1 MNHEY and CDR2 SMNVEV (reference sequence). Germline trimming cut 4 bases from V and 6 bases from J; bases unmatched to any gene: 5. The CDR3 region has the DNA TGTGCCAGCAGTTCGGACAGGGATTTTAATTCACCCCTCCACTTT. It encodes CASSSDRDFNSPLHF.

The gene calls are TRBV19 and TRBJ1-5, with D maybe TRBD1 (6 bases). CDR1 is LNHDA and CDR2 is SQIVND in the germline V gene (reference sequence). The CDR3 length is 14 residues. V shed 5 bases and J shed 7 bases, with 15 bases lying between them. The CDR3 DNA follows: TGTGCCAGTAGTTGGGGGCATCAGGGCCAGCCCCAGCATTTT. This sequence encodes CASSWGHQGQPQHF.

V gene TRBV5-1 combines with J gene TRBJ1-1, with unresolved D. Germline loops: CDR1 SGHRS, CDR2 YFSETQ. Deletions cut 7 bases from V and 5 bases from J, with 18 bases between. This CDR3 is 14 amino acids long. The CDR3 is CASRQAPIGTEAFF. DNA for the CDR3: TGCGCCAGCCGTCAAGCACCCATCGGTACTGAAGCTTTCTTT.